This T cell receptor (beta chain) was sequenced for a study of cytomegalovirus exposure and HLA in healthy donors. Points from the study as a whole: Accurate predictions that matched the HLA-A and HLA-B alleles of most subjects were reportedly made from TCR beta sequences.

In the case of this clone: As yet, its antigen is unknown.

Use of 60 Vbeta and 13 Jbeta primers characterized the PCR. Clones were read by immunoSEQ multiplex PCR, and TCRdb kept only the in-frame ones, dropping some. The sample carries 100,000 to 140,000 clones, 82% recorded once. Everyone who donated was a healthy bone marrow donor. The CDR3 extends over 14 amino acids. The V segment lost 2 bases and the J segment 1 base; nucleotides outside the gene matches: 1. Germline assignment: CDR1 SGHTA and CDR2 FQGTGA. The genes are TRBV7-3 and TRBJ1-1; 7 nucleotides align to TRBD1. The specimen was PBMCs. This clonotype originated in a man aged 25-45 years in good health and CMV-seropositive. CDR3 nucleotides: TGTGCCAGCAGCTTAGAGGGGGCGAACACTGAAGCTTTCTTT. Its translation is CASSLEGANTEAFF.